The 20 T cell receptor beta chains below were found in one sample sequenced in a study of T-cell memory formation after mild COVID-19. In TCRdb, the 5' RACE reads were re-called with MiXCR into one record per CDR3 protein. Of roughly 350,000 distinct CDR3 sequences listed, 28% were seen once; the top ten hold 13%. The source material was PBMCs or a T cell subset sorted from them (not recorded which). These receptors all stem from an adult woman who had mild COVID-19 (a few samples of this study predate the infection). Cell type and time point are not known.

This clonotype appeared once. V is TRBV20-1 and J is TRBJ2-5; D gene uncertain. V lost 5 bases and J 5 bases, leaving 9 bases between the germline ends. The CDR3 has 11 amino acids. Germline CDR1 reads DFQATT; CDR2 reads SNEGSKA (reference sequence). Here the CDR3 reads CSASLRETQYF. The CDR3 DNA sequence: TGCAGTGCTTCGCTTAGGGAGACCCAGTACTTC.

The chain combines TRBV7-2 with TRBJ2-1; D gene uncertain. The CDR3 extends over 11 amino acids. The germline V and J ends were trimmed by 5 bases and 6 bases, with 5 bases remaining between them. In germline, CDR1 is SGHTA, CDR2 FQGNSA. The CDR3 sequence is CASSKFNEQFF. The CDR3, as DNA: TGTGCCAGCAGCAAGTTCAATGAGCAGTTCTTC.

The rearrangement uses TRBV13 and TRBJ2-7; no firm D call. CDR1 and CDR2 from the germline V gene are PRHDT and FYEKMQ (reference sequence). This CDR3 contains 18 residues. V shed 5 bases and J shed 2 bases, with 25 bases lying between them. The CDR3 DNA reads TGTGCCAGCAGCGACTCGCAAGGCTCGACTGCGATGACCTACGAGCAGTACTTC. It codes for CASSDSQGSTAMTYEQYF.

This clonotype occurred a few times. The rearrangement uses TRBV4-2 and TRBJ2-2; 8 bases are shared with TRBD1. V lost 1 base and J lost 3; bases outside the gene matches: 7. The CDR3 consists of 17 residues. Germline assignment: CDR1 LGHNA and CDR2 YNFKEQ. The CDR3 DNA reads TGTGCCAGCAGCCAAGTCTGGCAGGGGGCCGACACCGGGGAGCTGTTTTTT. It is translated as CASSQVWQGADTGELFF.

This clonotype has just a few counts. The chain joins TRBV14 to TRBJ2-3; no firm D call. V shed 1 base and J shed 3 bases, with 11 bases lying between them. The germline CDR1 and CDR2 sequences are SGHDN and FVKESK. The CDR3 totals 15 residues. CDR3: CASSQGAIFTDTQYF. CDR3 DNA sequence: TGTGCCAGCAGCCAAGGGGCTATTTTTACAGATACGCAGTATTTT.

This clonotype turned up a few times. The chain uses TRBV5-1 and TRBJ2-1; 12 nucleotides line up with TRBD1. Trimming removed 4 bases from V and 6 bases from J; junction bases left unmatched: 8. In germline, CDR1 is SGHRS, CDR2 YFSETQ. This CDR3 is built from 16 residues. The CDR3 region is CASSNRDRGPGNEQFF. In DNA, the CDR3 is TGCGCCAGCAGCAACCGGGACAGGGGGCCGGGCAATGAGCAGTTCTTC.

The chain has TRBV4-2 and TRBJ2-3; the match to TRBD2 covers 12 bases. J lost 5 bases, V lost 1 base, and 1 base had no gene match. Per the germline V gene, CDR1 is LGHNA and CDR2 is YNFKEQ. CDR3 size: 15 residues. CDR3 DNA: TGTGCCAGCAGCCAAGGGGGACTAGCGGGAGATACGCAGTATTTT. Translating gives CASSQGGLAGDTQYF.

This clonotype occurred once. CDR3 amino acids: CSAGGQPLFGANVLTF. CDR3 nucleotide sequence: TGCAGTGCTGGGGGACAGCCTCTCTTTGGGGCCAACGTCCTGACTTTC. V and J are TRBV20-1 and TRBJ2-6, with TRBD1 matching over 7 bases. This CDR3 is 16 amino acids long. The junction had 10 bases not matched to a gene; V was cut back by 5 bases and J by 3 bases. Germline CDR1 and CDR2: DFQATT and SNEGSKA (reference sequence).

This clonotype was found a few times. The chain carries TRBV5-6 and TRBJ2-3, with TRBD2 matching 7 bases. Trimming removed 4 bases from V and 2 bases from J; junction bases left unmatched: 4. The germline gives CDR1 SGHDT, CDR2 YYEEEE. CDR3 length equals 14 residues. As DNA, the CDR3 is TGTGCCAGCAGCCTGGGGGACTACACAGATACGCAGTATTTT. This gives the protein CASSLGDYTDTQYF.

The sample holds a few counts of this clonotype. The V and J genes are TRBV20-1 and TRBJ2-1; 9 positions agree with TRBD1. The CDR3 has 15 amino acids. After removal of 6 bases from V and 1 base from J, the junction contained 7 bases not matched to a gene. The germline V gene has CDR1 DFQATT and CDR2 SNEGSKA (reference sequence). In DNA form, the CDR3 reads TGCAGTGCGGAGGGACAGGGCAGTTCCTACAATGAGCAGTTCTTC. Protein: CSAEGQGSSYNEQFF.

This chain links TRBV24-1 with TRBJ2-7; D tentatively fits TRBD1 or TRBD2 (5 bases each). There are 13 residues in the CDR3. In germline, CDR1 is KGHDR, CDR2 SFDVKD. V was clipped by 4 bases and J by 6 bases, with 12 bases between them. For the CDR3, the DNA is TGTGCCACCAGTGACATCGGGGCCGTCGAGCAGTACTTC. This codes for CATSDIGAVEQYF.

The chain joins TRBV7-2 to TRBJ2-7, with TRBD2 identical over 9 bases. Looked up from germline, CDR1 is SGHTA and CDR2 is FQGNSA. CDR3 length: 15 amino acids. After removal of 1 base from V and 6 bases from J, the junction contained 7 bases not matched to a gene. CDR3 bases: TGTGCCAGCAGCTTAGGTAGAGGAGCGGGAGGCGAGCAGTACTTC. Translating gives CASSLGRGAGGEQYF.

This clonotype has more than one count but fewer than ten. The rearrangement joins TRBV9 to TRBJ2-2; maybe TRBD1 (6 bases). Germline values: CDR1 SGDLS, CDR2 YYNGEE. The CDR3 consists of 17 residues. V was shortened by 3 bases and J by 6 bases, with 21 bases between the two germline ends. The CDR3 protein is CASSARGTGNVAGELFF. The CDR3 bases are TGTGCCAGCAGCGCCCGAGGCACAGGGAATGTAGCCGGGGAGCTGTTTTTT.

This clonotype was found a few times. The gene calls are TRBV27 and TRBJ1-4, with unresolved D. Trimming took off 2 bases at V and 5 bases at J, with 6 bases between the two ends. Germline-derived CDR1 and CDR2 are MNHEY and SMNVEV (reference sequence). The CDR3 is made up of 13 amino acids. CDR3 sequence reads: CASSLLGNEKLFF. CDR3 nucleotide sequence: TGTGCCAGCAGTTTACTAGGGAATGAAAAACTGTTTTTT.

The chain recombines TRBV4-1 with TRBJ1-1; D remains unclear. The CDR3 runs to 13 residues. The V end was cut by 2 bases, the J end by 1 base, with 5 bases between. CDR1 and CDR2 from the germline V gene are MGHRA and YSYEKL. CDR3 DNA: TGCGCCAGCAGCCAACCCTGGAACACTGAAGCTTTCTTT. Its protein product is CASSQPWNTEAFF.

CDR3 sequence: CASRPLGRDNYGYTF. CDR3 nucleotide sequence: TGCGCCAGCCGCCCCCTCGGCCGGGATAACTATGGCTACACCTTC. The V and J genes are TRBV5-1 and TRBJ1-2; D not certain. From germline, CDR1 is SGHRS and CDR2 YFSETQ. Trimming took off 7 bases at V and 1 base at J, with 17 bases between the two ends. This CDR3 is built from 15 residues.

The chain carries TRBV4-2 and TRBJ2-7; D uncertain. This CDR3 comprises 15 residues. Trimming left V 1 base short and J 4 bases short, with 14 bases between. The germline V gene has CDR1 LGHNA and CDR2 YNFKEQ. The CDR3 loop reads CASSQALIVTYEQYF. The CDR3 DNA sequence: TGTGCCAGCAGCCAAGCCCTGATCGTGACTTACGAGCAGTACTTC.

This clonotype turned up a few times. This CDR3 reads CASRNSGGGETQYF. Written as DNA, the CDR3 is TGTGCCAGCAGAAATAGCGGGGGCGGGGAGACCCAGTACTTC. The chain employs TRBV12-3 or TRBV12-4 and TRBJ2-5; TRBD2 aligns across 9 bases. Losses at the gene ends were 6 bases for V and 5 bases for J; bases not matched to a gene: 7. This CDR3 spans 14 amino acids.

This clonotype came up once. This chain connects TRBV13 to TRBJ1-1, with a possible D match to TRBD1 (6 bases). V lost 8 bases and J lost 10, with 17 bases in between. Germline lookup yields CDR1 PRHDT and CDR2 FYEKMQ (reference sequence). This CDR3 region has 12 residues. CDR3 amino acids: CASENRAMAAFF. Here the CDR3 DNA reads TGTGCCAGCGAAAACAGGGCAATGGCAGCTTTCTTT.

The chain links TRBV5-1 to TRBJ1-1; TRBD1 agrees at 10 bases. Germline V gene sequence: CDR1 SGHRS, CDR2 YFSETQ. The trim removed 0 bases at V and 0 bases at J, leaving 2 bases unmatched. The CDR3 covers 16 residues. In DNA form, the CDR3 reads TGCGCCAGCAGCTTGGAGGGGACAGGGGTGAACACTGAAGCTTTCTTT. Translation: CASSLEGTGVNTEAFF.